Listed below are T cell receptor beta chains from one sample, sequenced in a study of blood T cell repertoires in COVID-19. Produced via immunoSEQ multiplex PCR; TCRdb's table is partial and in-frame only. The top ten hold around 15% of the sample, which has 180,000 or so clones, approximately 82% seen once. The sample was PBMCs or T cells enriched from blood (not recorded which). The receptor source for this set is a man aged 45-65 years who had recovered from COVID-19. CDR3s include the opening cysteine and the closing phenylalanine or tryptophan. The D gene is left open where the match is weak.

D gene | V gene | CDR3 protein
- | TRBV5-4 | CASSPRGSGGTDTQYF
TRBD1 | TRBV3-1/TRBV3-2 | CASSQGDSPYGYTF
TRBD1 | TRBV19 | CASRTTGQSSYEQYF
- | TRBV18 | CASSPTKAQETQYF
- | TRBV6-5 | CASSYRGLGHEQYF
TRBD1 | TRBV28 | CASRKQGAPYEQYF
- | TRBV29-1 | CSVEGGAHGYTF
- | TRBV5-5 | CASSSNDRTDTQYF
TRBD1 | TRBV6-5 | CASSATGRNQPQHF
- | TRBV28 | CASSWPAGMNTEAFF
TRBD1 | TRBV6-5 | CASSWDSRNEQFF
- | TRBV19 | CASSIAGARNQPQHF
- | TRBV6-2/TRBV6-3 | CASSYSLLSNQPQHF
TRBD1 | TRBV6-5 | CASRGTGGFEQYF
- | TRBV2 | CASSDQYNSPLHF
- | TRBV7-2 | CASRGDPHQPQHF
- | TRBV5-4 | CASSLEQQETQYF
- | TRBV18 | CASSPPLAQGRRNEQFF
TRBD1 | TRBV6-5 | CASSQTGQAYEQYF
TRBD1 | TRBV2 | CASLTDRVGNSPLHF
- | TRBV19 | CASSWTGRVVEEQYF
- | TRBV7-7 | CASSQRRAPNQPQHF
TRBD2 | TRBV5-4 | CASSLDPGTTNTGELFF
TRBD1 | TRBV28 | CASSPGTVRYGYTF
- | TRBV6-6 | CASSYLTGPYNSPLHF
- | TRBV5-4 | CASSLGGPSGANVLTF
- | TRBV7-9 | CASSLGGWPTQYF
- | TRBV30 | CAWSARGAGNIQYF
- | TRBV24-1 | CATSDRQGVQGYGYTF
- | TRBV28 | CASSLYGLAAGRDLNYGYTF
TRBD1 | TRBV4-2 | CASSQERTGGDGNTIYF
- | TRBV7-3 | CASSIGAASYNEQFF
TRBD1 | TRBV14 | CASSLGQGDPKPYGYTF
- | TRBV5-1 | CASSLDRVITEAFF
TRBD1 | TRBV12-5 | CASGLGDRGRSNQPQHF
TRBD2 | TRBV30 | CAWSASGSAYEQYF
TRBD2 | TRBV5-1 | CASSQIQITSGQGETQYF
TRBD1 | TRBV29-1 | CSVSGQWVETQYF
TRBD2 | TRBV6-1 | CASSEGAGLAGASTDTQYF
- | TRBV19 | CASSIGWASVNYEQYF
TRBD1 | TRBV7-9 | CASSSGQGVYGYTF
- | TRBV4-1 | CASSLDSRYNEQFF
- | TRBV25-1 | CASSLPTGKGNTEAFF
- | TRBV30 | CACGDPRYSYEQYF
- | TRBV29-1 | CSVEGAIQETQYF
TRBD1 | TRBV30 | CAWSVPPGTGGPQHF
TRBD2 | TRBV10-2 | CASTRGGRGEQFF
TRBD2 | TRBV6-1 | CASSDGTSRRQPDTQYF
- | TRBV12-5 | CASGLVPHLTEAFF
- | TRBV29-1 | CSGKTAGATYEQYF
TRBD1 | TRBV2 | CASRGGTASNQPQHF
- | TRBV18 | CASATGLHRTTYEQYF
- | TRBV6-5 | CASLTIGQYEAFF
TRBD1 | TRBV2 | CASSPTGDYEQYF
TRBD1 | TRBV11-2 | CASSRDRVSGNTIYF